Sequencing of this T cell receptor (beta chain) was carried out in a study of OX40 agonist ivuxolimab in advanced cancers. Study at large: The dose-escalation cohort had hepatocellular carcinoma, melanoma, renal cell or head and neck cancer. Earlier anti-PD-1, anti-PD-L1 or anti-CTLA-4 therapy was permitted; around 40% had received some. Study results and caveats: Antigen targets of the expanded peripheral T cells went undetermined.

For this clone: The antigen is undetermined.

The data were produced by immunoSEQ multiplex PCR, yet TCRdb's version contains in-frame clones alone and is incomplete. The sample consists of about 47,000 clones, roughly 80% of them appearing once. Between the trimmed V and J ends, which lost 5 bases and 8 bases, there was a span of 10 bases. The length of the CDR3 is 12 residues. From germline, CDR1 is SGHDN and CDR2 FVKESK. The TCR sequence derives from an adult with an advanced solid tumor such as melanoma, head and neck, liver or kidney cancer. This chain joins TRBV14 and TRBJ2-1; D gene ambiguous. The starting material was CD4+ or CD8+ T cells sorted from blood, obtained in a trial of the OX40 agonist ivuxolimab. The CDR3 sequence: CASSDPGDEQFF. The CDR3, as DNA: TGTGCCAGCAGCGACCCGGGCGATGAGCAGTTCTTC.